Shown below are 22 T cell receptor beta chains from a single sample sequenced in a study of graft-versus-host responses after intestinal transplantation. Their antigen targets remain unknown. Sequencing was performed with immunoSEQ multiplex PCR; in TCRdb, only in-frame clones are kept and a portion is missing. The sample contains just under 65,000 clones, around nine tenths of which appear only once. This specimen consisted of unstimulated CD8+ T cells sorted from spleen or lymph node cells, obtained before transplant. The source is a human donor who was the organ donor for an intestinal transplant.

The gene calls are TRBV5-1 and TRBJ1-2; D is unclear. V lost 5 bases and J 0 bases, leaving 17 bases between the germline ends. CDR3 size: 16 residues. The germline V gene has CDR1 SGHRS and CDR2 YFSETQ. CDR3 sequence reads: CASSFGRERANYGYTF. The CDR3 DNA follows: TGCGCCAGCAGTTTCGGGAGGGAAAGAGCTAACTATGGCTACACCTTC.

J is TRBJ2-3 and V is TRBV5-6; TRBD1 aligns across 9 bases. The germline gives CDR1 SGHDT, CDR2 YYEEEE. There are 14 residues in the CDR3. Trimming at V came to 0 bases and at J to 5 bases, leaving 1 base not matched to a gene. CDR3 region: CASSLGTGVDTQYF. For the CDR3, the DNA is TGTGCCAGCAGCTTGGGGACAGGGGTAGATACGCAGTATTTT.

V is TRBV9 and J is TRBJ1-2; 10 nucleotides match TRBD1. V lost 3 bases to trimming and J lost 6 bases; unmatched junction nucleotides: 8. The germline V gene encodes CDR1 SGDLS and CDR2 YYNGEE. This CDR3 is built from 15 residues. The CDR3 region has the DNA TGTGCCAGCAGCGACGTCCCCGGGACAGGGGATGGCTACACCTTC. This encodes CASSDVPGTGDGYTF.

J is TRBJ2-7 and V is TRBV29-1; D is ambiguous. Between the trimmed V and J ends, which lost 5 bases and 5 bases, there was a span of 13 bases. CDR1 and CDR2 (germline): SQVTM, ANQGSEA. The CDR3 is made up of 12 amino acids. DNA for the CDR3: TGCAGCGTTCGCCTGGGCCGGAACGAGCAGTACTTC. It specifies CSVRLGRNEQYF.

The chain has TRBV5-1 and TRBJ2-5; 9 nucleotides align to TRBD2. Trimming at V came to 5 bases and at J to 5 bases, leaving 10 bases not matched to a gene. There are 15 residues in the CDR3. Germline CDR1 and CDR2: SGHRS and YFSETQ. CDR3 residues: CASSHSGSGGETQYF. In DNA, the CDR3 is TGCGCCAGCAGTCATAGCGGGAGTGGTGGGGAGACCCAGTACTTC.

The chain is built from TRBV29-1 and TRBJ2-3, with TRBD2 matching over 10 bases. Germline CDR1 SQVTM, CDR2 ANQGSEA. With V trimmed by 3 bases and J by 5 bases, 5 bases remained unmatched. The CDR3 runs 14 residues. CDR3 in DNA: TGCAGCGTTGACCGAGCGGGAGGGGGAGATACGCAGTATTTT. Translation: CSVDRAGGGDTQYF.

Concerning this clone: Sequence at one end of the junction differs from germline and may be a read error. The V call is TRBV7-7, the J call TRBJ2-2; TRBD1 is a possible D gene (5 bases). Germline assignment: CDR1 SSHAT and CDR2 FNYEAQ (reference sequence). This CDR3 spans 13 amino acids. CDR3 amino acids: CASSQGVTGELFF. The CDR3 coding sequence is TGTGCTAGCAGCCAGGGTGTAACCGGGGAGCTGTTTTTT.

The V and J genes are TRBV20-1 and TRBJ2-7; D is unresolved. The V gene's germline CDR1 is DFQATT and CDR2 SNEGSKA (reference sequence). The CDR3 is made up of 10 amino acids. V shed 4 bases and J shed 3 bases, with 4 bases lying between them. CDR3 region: CSANSYEQYF. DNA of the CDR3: TGCAGTGCTAACAGCTACGAGCAGTACTTC.

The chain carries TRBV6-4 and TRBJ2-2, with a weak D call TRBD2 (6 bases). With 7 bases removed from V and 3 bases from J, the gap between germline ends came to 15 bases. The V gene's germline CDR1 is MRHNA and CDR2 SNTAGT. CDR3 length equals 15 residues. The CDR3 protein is CASTPGGSDTGELFF. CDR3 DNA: TGTGCCAGCACCCCTGGAGGGTCCGACACCGGGGAGCTGTTTTTT.

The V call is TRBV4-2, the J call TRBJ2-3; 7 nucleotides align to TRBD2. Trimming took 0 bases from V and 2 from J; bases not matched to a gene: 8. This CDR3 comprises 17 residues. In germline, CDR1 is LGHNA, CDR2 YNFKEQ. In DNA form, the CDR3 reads TGTGCCAGCAGCCAAGATCGGAGCGGGGCCCACACAGATACGCAGTATTTT. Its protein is CASSQDRSGAHTDTQYF.

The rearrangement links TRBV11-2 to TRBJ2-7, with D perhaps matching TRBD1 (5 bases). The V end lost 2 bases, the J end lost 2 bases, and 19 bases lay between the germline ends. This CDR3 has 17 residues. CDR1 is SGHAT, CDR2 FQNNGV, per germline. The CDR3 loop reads CASSLRPLGELTYEQYF. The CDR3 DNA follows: TGTGCCAGCAGCTTACGCCCCCTAGGGGAATTAACCTACGAGCAGTACTTC.

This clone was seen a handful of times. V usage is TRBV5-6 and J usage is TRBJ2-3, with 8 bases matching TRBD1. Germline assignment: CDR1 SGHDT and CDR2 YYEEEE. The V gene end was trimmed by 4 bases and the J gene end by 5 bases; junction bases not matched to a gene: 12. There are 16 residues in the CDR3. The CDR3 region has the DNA TGTGCCAGCAGCCAAGGACGGACAGGGTTTGGAGATACGCAGTATTTT. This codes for CASSQGRTGFGDTQYF.

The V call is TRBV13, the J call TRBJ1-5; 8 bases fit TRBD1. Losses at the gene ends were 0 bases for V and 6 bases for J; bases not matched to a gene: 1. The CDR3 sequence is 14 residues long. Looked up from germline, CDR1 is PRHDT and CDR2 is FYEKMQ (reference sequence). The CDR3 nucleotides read TGTGCCAGCAGCTTAGGGACAGGGGCTCAGCCCCAGCATTTT. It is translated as CASSLGTGAQPQHF.

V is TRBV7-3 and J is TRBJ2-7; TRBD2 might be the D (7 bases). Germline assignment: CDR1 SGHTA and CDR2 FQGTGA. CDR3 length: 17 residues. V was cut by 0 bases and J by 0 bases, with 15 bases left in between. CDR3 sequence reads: CASSLTGAGASSYEQYF. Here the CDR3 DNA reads TGTGCCAGCAGCTTAACGGGCGCGGGGGCGAGCTCCTACGAGCAGTACTTC. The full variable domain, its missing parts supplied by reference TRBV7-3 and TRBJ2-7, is GAGVSQTPSNKVTEKGKYVELRCDPISGHTALYWYRQSLGQGPEFLIYFQGTGAADDSGLPNDRFFAVRPEGSVSTLKIQRTERGDSAVYLCASSLTGAGASSYEQYFGPGTRLTVT.

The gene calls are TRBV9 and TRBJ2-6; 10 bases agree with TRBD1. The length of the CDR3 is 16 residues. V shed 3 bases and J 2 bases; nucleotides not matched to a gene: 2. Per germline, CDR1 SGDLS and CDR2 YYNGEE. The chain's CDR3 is CASSGQGAAGANVLTF. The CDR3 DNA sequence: TGTGCCAGCAGCGGACAGGGGGCTGCTGGGGCCAACGTCCTGACTTTC.

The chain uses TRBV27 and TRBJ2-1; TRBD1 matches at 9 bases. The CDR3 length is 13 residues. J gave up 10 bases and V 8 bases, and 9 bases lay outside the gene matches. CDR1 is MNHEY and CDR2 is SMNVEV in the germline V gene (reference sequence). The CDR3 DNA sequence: TGTGCCAGCGGTTATACAGGGGGCTTAGAGCAGTTCTTC. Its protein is CASGYTGGLEQFF.

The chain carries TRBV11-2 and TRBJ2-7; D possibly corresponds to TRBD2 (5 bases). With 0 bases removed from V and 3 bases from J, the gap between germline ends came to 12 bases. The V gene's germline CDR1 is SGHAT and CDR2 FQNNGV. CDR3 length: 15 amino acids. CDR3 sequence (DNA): TGTGCCAGCAGCTTAGATCAGGACTTATTCTACGAGCAGTACTTC. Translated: CASSLDQDLFYEQYF.

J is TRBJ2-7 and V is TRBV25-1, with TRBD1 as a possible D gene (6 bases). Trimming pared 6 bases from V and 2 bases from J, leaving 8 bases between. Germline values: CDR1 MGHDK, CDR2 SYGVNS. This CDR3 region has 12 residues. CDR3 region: CASRDSAYEQYF. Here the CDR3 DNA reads TGTGCCAGCAGGGACAGTGCCTACGAGCAGTACTTC.

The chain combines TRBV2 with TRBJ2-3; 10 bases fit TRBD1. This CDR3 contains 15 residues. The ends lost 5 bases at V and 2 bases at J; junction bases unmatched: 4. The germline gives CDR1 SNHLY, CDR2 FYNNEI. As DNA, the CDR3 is TGTGCCAGCAGTATTGGACAGGGGGTCACAGATACGCAGTATTTT. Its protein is CASSIGQGVTDTQYF.

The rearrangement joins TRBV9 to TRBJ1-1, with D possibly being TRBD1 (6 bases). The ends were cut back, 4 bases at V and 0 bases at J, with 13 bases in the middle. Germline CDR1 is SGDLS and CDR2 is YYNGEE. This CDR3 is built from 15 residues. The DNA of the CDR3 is TGTGCCAGCAGCTTGGGACACCTGATGAACACTGAAGCTTTCTTT. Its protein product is CASSLGHLMNTEAFF.

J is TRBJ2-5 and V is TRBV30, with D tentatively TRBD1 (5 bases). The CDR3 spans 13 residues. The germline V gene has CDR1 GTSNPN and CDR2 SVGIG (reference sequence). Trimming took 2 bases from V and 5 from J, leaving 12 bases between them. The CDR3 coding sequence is TGTGCCTGGAGTTCAGGGTTAGGGGAGACCCAGTACTTC. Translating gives CAWSSGLGETQYF. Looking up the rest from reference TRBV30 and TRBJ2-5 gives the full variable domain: SQTIHQWPATLVQPVGSPLSLECTVEGTSNPNLYWYRQAAGRGLQLLFYSVGIGQISSEVPQNLSASRPQDRQFILSSKKLLLSDSGFYLCAWSSGLGETQYFGPGTRLLVL.

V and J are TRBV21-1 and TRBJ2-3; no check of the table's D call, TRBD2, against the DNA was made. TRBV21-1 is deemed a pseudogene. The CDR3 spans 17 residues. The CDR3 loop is CASSKGDGSGATDTQYF. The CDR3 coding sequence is TGTGCCAGCAGCAAAGGGGACGGGAGTGGGGCCACAGATACGCAGTATTTT.